The 24 T cell receptor beta chains listed next were all sequenced from one sample in a study of blood T cell repertoires in COVID-19 (dated by TCRdb to about 2020). To prepare the library, the immunoSEQ multiplex PCR assay was applied. Imported from immuneACCESS, the table was reduced by TCRdb to in-frame sequences with V and J called. These copies leave out some clones; in studies compared against another copy, an unresolved V gene accounts for under half, and the cause of the remainder is not known. In all, the sample holds some 180,000 clones, and around four fifths of those were seen once. The top ten constitute roughly 2.5% of the sample. Sequencing input: peripheral blood. These receptors came from a woman at least 80 years old with COVID-19, enrolled during active disease.

The CDR3 spells CASSALIEQYF. CDR3 DNA sequence: TGTGCCAGCAGTGCACTCATCGAGCAGTACTTC. This chain links TRBV2 with TRBJ2-7; D is unclear. Between the trimmed V and J ends, which lost 4 bases and 6 bases, there was a span of 7 bases. Looked up from germline, CDR1 is SNHLY and CDR2 is FYNNEI. There are 11 residues in the CDR3. The variable domain in full, completed from reference TRBV2 and TRBJ2-7, reads EPEVTQTPSHQVTQMGQEVILRCVPISNHLYFYWYRQILGQKVEFLVSFYNNEISEKSEIFDDQFSVERPDGSNFTLKIRSTKLEDSAMYFCASSALIEQYFGPGTRLTVT.

The chain uses TRBV7-9 and TRBJ1-4, with 9 bases fitting TRBD1. CDR1 is SEHNR and CDR2 is FQNEAQ in the germline V gene (reference sequence). The CDR3 covers 15 residues. The V gene end was trimmed by 1 base and the J gene end by 7 bases; junction bases not matched to a gene: 4. The chain's CDR3 is CASSLGDRDREKLFF. CDR3 DNA: TGTGCCAGCAGCTTAGGGGACAGGGATCGTGAAAAACTGTTTTTT.

The V and J genes are TRBV3-1 (or the pseudogene TRBV3-2) and TRBJ1-6; 8 nucleotides agree with TRBD1. Trimming removed 6 bases from V and 8 bases from J; junction bases left unmatched: 6. The CDR3 is made up of 14 amino acids. Germline CDR1 reads LGHDT; CDR2 reads YNNKEL (reference sequence). The chain's CDR3 is CASRQNRGYSPLHF. The CDR3 nucleotides read TGTGCCAGCAGACAGAACAGGGGGTATTCACCCCTCCACTTT.

Notes on this clone: Other DNA variants within this sample encode the same CDR3. The chain joins TRBV18 to TRBJ2-7; 9 bases agree with TRBD1. CDR1 and CDR2 (germline): KGHSH, LQKENI. The length of the CDR3 is 14 residues. The J segment lost 3 bases and the V segment lost 1 base, leaving 1 base of the junction unmatched. CDR3 sequence: CASSPRTGDYEQYF. DNA of the CDR3: TGTGCCAGCTCACCACGGACAGGGGACTACGAGCAGTACTTC.

The CDR3 here is CASSLTGGFKETQYF. CDR3 sequence (DNA): TGCGCCAGCAGCTTGACCGGGGGGTTTAAAGAGACCCAGTACTTC. The chain recombines TRBV5-1 with TRBJ2-5; 7 bases align to TRBD2. Germline-derived CDR1 and CDR2 are SGHRS and YFSETQ. The V and J ends lost 1 base and 3 bases, in that order; junction bases with no gene match: 6. CDR3 length equals 15 residues.

This rearrangement joins TRBV7-9 to TRBJ1-2, with D perhaps matching TRBD1 (6 bases). CDR1 is SEHNR and CDR2 is FQNEAQ in the germline V gene (reference sequence). V was shortened by 5 bases and J by 0 bases, with 19 bases between the two germline ends. The CDR3 totals 17 residues. The CDR3 DNA sequence: TGTGCCAGCAGCCCGCCCACCGGACAGAAAGCTAACTATGGCTACACCTTC. This gives the protein CASSPPTGQKANYGYTF.

The chain couples TRBV30 to TRBJ2-2; weak D call: TRBD2 (6 bases). This CDR3 has 14 residues. With 3 bases removed from V and 4 bases from J, the gap between germline ends came to 12 bases. CDR1 is GTSNPN, CDR2 SVGIG, per germline (reference sequence). The CDR3 spells CAWRRQGGTGELFF. The CDR3 coding sequence is TGTGCCTGGAGGCGCCAGGGAGGCACCGGGGAGCTGTTTTTT. The whole variable domain, filled in from reference TRBV30 and TRBJ2-2, reads SQTIHQWPATLVQPVGSPLSLECTVEGTSNPNLYWYRQAAGRGLQLLFYSVGIGQISSEVPQNLSASRPQDRQFILSSKKLLLSDSGFYLCAWRRQGGTGELFFGEGSRLTVL.

J is TRBJ2-2 and V is TRBV18, with 8 bases aligning to TRBD1. The V gene's germline CDR1 is KGHSH and CDR2 LQKENI. Trimming took 3 bases from V and 4 from J; bases not matched to a gene: 7. There are 16 residues in the CDR3. CDR3 region: CASSPSGTGPTGELFF. Written as DNA, the CDR3 is TGTGCCAGCTCACCCTCCGGGACAGGACCCACCGGGGAGCTGTTTTTT.

V gene TRBV28 combines with J gene TRBJ1-2; 8 positions match TRBD1. Germline V lookup: CDR1 MDHEN, CDR2 SYDVKM. The CDR3 is 15 residues long. Losses at the gene ends were 3 bases for V and 4 bases for J; bases not matched to a gene: 7. The CDR3 DNA is TGTGCCAGCAGTTTTGGAGGACAGGGTGTCTATGGCTACACCTTC. Residues: CASSFGGQGVYGYTF.

The chain is built from TRBV29-1 and TRBJ2-7; D is uncertain. Germline CDR1 and CDR2: SQVTM and ANQGSEA. The CDR3 runs to 12 residues. V was cut by 4 bases and J by 2 bases, with 9 bases left in between. CDR3 sequence reads: CSVAGSAYEQYF. The CDR3 nucleotides are TGCAGCGTTGCCGGGTCGGCCTACGAGCAGTACTTC.

This chain uses TRBV15 with TRBJ2-7, with 7 bases lining up with TRBD1. In germline, CDR1 is LNHNV, CDR2 YYDKDF (reference sequence). This CDR3 comprises 19 residues. Germline trimming cut 0 bases from V and 3 bases from J; bases unmatched to any gene: 17. In DNA form, the CDR3 reads TGTGCCACCAGCAGAGAATTTGGGCTAAACAGGGGTGGCATCTACGAGCAGTACTTC. Amino acids: CATSREFGLNRGGIYEQYF.

The gene calls are TRBV5-4 and TRBJ2-7; no clear D gene. Germline V CDR1 and CDR2: SGHNT, YYREEE (reference sequence). CDR3 length: 14 residues. Trimming removed 4 bases from V and 0 bases from J, with 11 bases in between. CDR3 loop: CASSPRSSSYEQYF. In DNA, the CDR3 is TGTGCCAGCAGCCCCCGCTCGAGCTCCTACGAGCAGTACTTC.

The gene calls are TRBV7-2 and TRBJ1-2; 7 nucleotides match TRBD1. The CDR3 is 13 residues long. Per germline, CDR1 SGHTA and CDR2 FQGNSA. J gave up 7 bases and V 5 bases, and 7 bases lay outside the gene matches. CDR3 nucleotides: TGTGCCAGCAGCCTAACAGGGGTGATTGGCTACACCTTC. Its translation is CASSLTGVIGYTF.

This clone was found many times. The chain couples TRBV5-6 to TRBJ1-2, with TRBD1 matching over 7 bases. Germline CDR1 is SGHDT and CDR2 is YYEEEE. This CDR3 has 19 residues. V was clipped by 1 base and J by 0 bases; unmatched bases: 15. DNA for the CDR3: TGTGCCAGCAGCTTGTTTATGTATAAGGGGACAGAGCCTAACTATGGCTACACCTTC. Protein sequence: CASSLFMYKGTEPNYGYTF.

The chain is built from TRBV5-4 and TRBJ2-2; 10 nucleotides match TRBD2. The CDR3 has 15 residues. Germline V gene sequence: CDR1 SGHNT, CDR2 YYREEE (reference sequence). Trimming at V came to 4 bases and at J to 3 bases, leaving 3 bases not matched to a gene. CDR3 loop: CASSRTSGDTGELFF. CDR3 coding DNA: TGTGCCAGCAGCCGGACTAGCGGCGACACCGGGGAGCTGTTTTTT.

This chain links TRBV6-5 with TRBJ1-6; TRBD1 might be the D (5 bases). The CDR3 loop spans 14 amino acids. Germline V gene data show CDR1 as MNHEY and CDR2 as SVGAGI. V was pared by 8 bases and J by 9 bases, with 17 bases between. CDR3 loop: CASRITQGSSPLHF. Here the CDR3 DNA reads TGTGCCAGCCGAATAACTCAGGGCAGTTCACCCCTCCACTTT.

J is TRBJ2-3 and V is TRBV5-6; 10 nucleotides agree with TRBD2. The CDR3 has 15 amino acids. Germline CDR1 is SGHDT and CDR2 is YYEEEE. With V trimmed by 2 bases and J by 5 bases, 5 bases remained unmatched. In DNA, the CDR3 is TGTGCCAGCAGCTTACTAGCGGGGCCCGGAGATACGCAGTATTTT. Protein product: CASSLLAGPGDTQYF.

V gene TRBV14 combines with J gene TRBJ1-4, with D tentatively TRBD1 (6 bases). The V gene lost 1 base and the J gene lost 7 bases, with 13 bases spanning the gap. CDR1 is SGHDN and CDR2 is FVKESK in the germline V gene. This CDR3 spans 15 amino acids. The CDR3 DNA follows: TGTGCCAGCAGCCAAGCCGCGGGGGCCGGTGAAAAACTGTTTTTT. The encoded protein is CASSQAAGAGEKLFF.

The J gene is TRBJ2-7, the V gene TRBV7-2; 7 bases align to TRBD2. This CDR3 spans 16 amino acids. CDR1 is SGHTA and CDR2 is FQGNSA in the germline V gene. V lost 3 bases and J lost 4; bases outside the gene matches: 12. The CDR3 here is CASSLARLAENYEQYF. The CDR3 DNA is TGTGCCAGCAGCTTGGCGAGGCTAGCGGAGAATTACGAGCAGTACTTC.

The V and J genes are TRBV28 and TRBJ1-2; 9 nucleotides agree with TRBD1. Germline CDR1 is MDHEN and CDR2 is SYDVKM. The CDR3 runs to 17 residues. V was clipped by 4 bases and J by 4 bases; unmatched bases: 13. The CDR3 protein is CASSSQPTGTGSYGYTF. The CDR3 DNA reads as TGTGCCAGCAGTTCCCAGCCCACTGGGACAGGGAGCTATGGCTACACCTTC.

This chain links TRBV15 with TRBJ2-7, with 9 bases lining up with TRBD1. In germline, CDR1 is LNHNV, CDR2 YYDKDF (reference sequence). The CDR3 sequence is 15 residues long. After removal of 0 bases from V and 7 bases from J, the junction contained 7 bases not matched to a gene. The chain's CDR3 is CATSRDLQGATEQYF. As DNA, the CDR3 is TGTGCCACCAGCAGAGATCTACAGGGGGCTACGGAGCAGTACTTC. Full variable domain (remainder filled in from reference TRBV15 and TRBJ2-7): DAMVIQNPRYQVTQFGKPVTLSCSQTLNHNVMYWYQQKSSQAPKLLFHYYDKDFNNEADTPDNFQSRRPNTSFCFLDIRSPGLGDTAMYLCATSRDLQGATEQYFGPGTRLTVT.

V usage is TRBV5-1 and J usage is TRBJ2-1, with 10 bases lining up with TRBD2. V lost 5 bases, J lost 4 bases, and 9 bases stayed unmatched. The CDR3 loop spans 16 amino acids. CDR1 is SGHRS, CDR2 YFSETQ, per germline. The DNA of the CDR3 is TGCGCCAGCAGACCCAGGCTAGCGGGAGCTTACAATGAGCAGTTCTTC. Protein: CASRPRLAGAYNEQFF.

This clone was counted between two and nine times. This chain uses TRBV18 with TRBJ1-3, with TRBD1 identical over 9 bases. CDR1 is KGHSH and CDR2 is LQKENI in the germline V gene. The CDR3 runs to 16 residues. The V segment lost 3 bases and the J segment 2 bases; nucleotides outside the gene matches: 5. In nucleotides, the CDR3 is TGTGCCAGCTCACCTGTACAGGGGGCCACTGGAAACACCATATATTTT. It is translated as CASSPVQGATGNTIYF.

This clone was counted only a few times. The gene calls are TRBV28 and TRBJ2-7; 10 bases agree with TRBD2. The V and J ends lost 5 bases and 10 bases, in that order; junction bases with no gene match: 5. CDR1 MDHEN and CDR2 SYDVKM come from the germline V gene. There are 12 residues in the CDR3. The DNA of the CDR3 is TGTGCCAGCAGTCCCTGGACTAGCGGACAGTACTTC. It is translated as CASSPWTSGQYF.